Listed below are T cell receptor beta chains from one sample, sequenced in a study of vaccination and CD4 T cells after COVID-19. TCRdb reanalysed the PCR reads using MiXCR and keeps one entry per CDR3 protein. Among approximately 17,000 distinct CDR3 sequences listed, more than 55% were seen once. For these receptors, no antigen is known. The sequenced material came from CD4+ T cells from blood, cultured in vitro. The receptors stem from a human donor who had recovered from COVID-19. Both conserved end residues are part of each CDR3. The D gene is left open where the match is weak. Some rows have no size entry. The others give once, few or many, or a class for an expanded clone.

>TRBV18|TRBD1|TRBJ1-2|.
CASSPMDRVTSYGYTF
TGTGCCAGCTCACCTATGGACAGGGTCACATCCTATGGCTACACCTTC
>TRBV12-3/TRBV12-4|.|TRBJ1-1|few
CASSLLTEGAFF
TGTGCCAGCAGTTTATTAACAGAAGGAGCTTTCTTT
>TRBV7-9|.|TRBJ1-2|.
CATAMGRDGGYTF
TGTGCCACAGCGATGGGTCGGGACGGTGGCTACACCTTC
>TRBV19|.|TRBJ2-2|few
CASSIYGGQGTGELFF
TGTGCCAGTAGTATATATGGGGGTCAGGGCACCGGGGAGCTGTTTTTT
>TRBV7-3|.|TRBJ2-3|.
CASSLLGVFTDTQYF
TGTGCCAGCAGCTTACTAGGCGTATTCACAGATACGCAGTATTTT
>TRBV20-1|.|TRBJ2-3|.
CSPSETTDTQYF
TGCAGTCCCTCTGAGACCACAGATACGCAGTATTTT
>TRBV7-2|.|TRBJ1-1|few
CASSLVGALEAFF
TGTGCCAGCAGCTTAGTGGGGGCACTTGAAGCTTTCTTT
>TRBV24-1|.|TRBJ1-2|.
CATSDYSSGSNYGYTF
TGTGCCACCAGTGATTATTCCTCGGGCTCTAACTATGGCTACACCTTC
>TRBV24-1|.|TRBJ1-1|.
CATSDSGTEAFF
TGTGCCACCAGTGATTCGGGCACTGAAGCTTTCTTT
>TRBV6-1|TRBD2|TRBJ2-7|once
CASVTSGYGEQYF
TGTGCCAGCGTCACTAGCGGGTATGGCGAGCAGTACTTC
>TRBV14|.|TRBJ1-2|.
CASSQHLEFGYTF
TGTGCCAGCAGCCAACACTTGGAGTTTGGCTACACCTTC
>TRBV6-1|.|TRBJ1-5|few
CASSEAWASHQPQHF
TGTGCCAGCAGTGAAGCGTGGGCCAGCCATCAGCCCCAGCATTTT
>TRBV27|.|TRBJ1-4|once
CASSLSVAREGNEKLFF
TGTGCCAGCAGTTTATCAGTTGCACGGGAGGGTAATGAAAAACTGTTTTTT
>TRBV6-4|.|TRBJ2-2|.
CASSAGVPTGELFF
TGTGCCAGCAGTGCGGGAGTTCCTACCGGGGAGCTGTTTTTT
>TRBV20-1|TRBD1|TRBJ1-2|.
CSGLSRDREWSYGYTF
TGCAGTGGTCTATCCCGGGACAGGGAATGGTCCTATGGCTACACCTTC
>TRBV7-2|TRBD2|TRBJ2-7|.
CASSLPLAGGPGEQYF
TGTGCCAGCAGCTTACCGCTAGCGGGAGGGCCGGGTGAGCAGTACTTC
>TRBV20-1|TRBD2|TRBJ2-2|.
CSARRLAGGPSLAGELFF
TGCAGTGCTAGGAGACTAGCGGGAGGGCCTTCCCTGGCCGGGGAGCTGTTTTTT
>TRBV6-1|.|TRBJ2-5|once
CASSEGGGSGLGEAQYF
TGTGCCAGCTCGGAGGGGGGAGGATCGGGTTTGGGAGAGGCCCAGTACTTC
>TRBV12-3/TRBV12-4|TRBD1|TRBJ1-5|few
CASSPRTGGAGQPQHF
TGTGCCAGCAGCCCTAGGACAGGGGGCGCGGGTCAGCCCCAGCATTTT
>TRBV7-9|.|TRBJ1-1|.
CASSLRIMNTEAFF
TGTGCCAGCAGCTTACGAATCATGAACACTGAAGCTTTCTTT
>TRBV27|.|TRBJ2-7|.
CASSLWGSHYEQYF
TGTGCCAGCAGCCTGTGGGGCTCCCACTACGAGCAGTACTTC
>TRBV12-3/TRBV12-4|.|TRBJ2-3|.
CASTRSGDTSTDTQYF
TGTGCCAGCACTCGGTCGGGCGATACTAGCACAGATACGCAGTATTTT
>TRBV28|TRBD2|TRBJ2-5|.
CASSLGRGASQETQYF
TGTGCCAGCAGTTTGGGGAGGGGCGCAAGCCAAGAGACCCAGTACTTC
>TRBV20-1|.|TRBJ2-3|few
CSARDAQGPDTQYF
TGCAGTGCTAGAGACGCTCAAGGGCCAGATACGCAGTATTTT
>TRBV12-3/TRBV12-4|TRBD2|TRBJ2-4|.
CASSLGAGGVGNIQYF
TGTGCCAGCAGTTTAGGGGCGGGAGGGGTCGGAAACATTCAGTACTTC
>TRBV10-3|.|TRBJ2-5|.
CAISESIRKETQYF
TGTGCCATCAGTGAGTCGATACGGAAAGAGACCCAGTACTTC